Shown below are 5 T cell receptor beta chains from a single sample sequenced in a study of blood T cell repertoires in COVID-19. Assay: immunoSEQ multiplex PCR; the TCRdb copy retains only in-frame clones and omits some. The sample carries more than 85,000 clones, about 86% recorded once. The sequenced material came from PBMCs or T cells enriched from blood (not recorded which). The receptor set was obtained from a woman between 45 and 60 years old who had recovered from COVID-19.

This chain links TRBV18 with TRBJ1-5, with D perhaps matching TRBD1 (5 bases). CDR3 size: 16 residues. CDR1 is KGHSH, CDR2 LQKENI, per germline. V was cut by 3 bases and J by 0 bases, with 12 bases left in between. CDR3 DNA sequence: TGTGCCAGCTCACCGTCAGGGTATAGTAGCAATCAGCCCCAGCATTTT. This codes for CASSPSGYSSNQPQHF.

This sequence joins TRBV5-6 and TRBJ1-1; maybe TRBD1 (6 bases). The V end lost 1 base, the J end lost 1 base, and 8 bases lay between the germline ends. Germline assignment: CDR1 SGHDT and CDR2 YYEEEE. The CDR3 covers 14 residues. The CDR3 loop reads CASSLTGRNTEAFF. CDR3 nucleotides: TGTGCCAGCAGCTTGACAGGGAGGAACACTGAAGCTTTCTTT.

This clone was seen a single time. This chain joins TRBV28 and TRBJ1-6, with D possibly matching TRBD1 (5 bases). The CDR3 covers 15 residues. Germline CDR1 is MDHEN and CDR2 is SYDVKM. V lost 11 bases to trimming and J lost 1 base, with 15 bases between them. The CDR3 reads CAESAGGSYNSPLHF. CDR3 sequence (DNA): TGTGCCGAGTCCGCCGGGGGGTCCTATAATTCACCCCTCCACTTT.

The V call is TRBV27, the J call TRBJ1-2; D is undetermined. CDR1 is MNHEY, CDR2 SMNVEV, per germline (reference sequence). With 0 bases removed from V and 3 bases from J, the gap between germline ends came to 14 bases. CDR3 length equals 16 residues. CDR3 protein: CASSLSFRGIHYGYTF. The CDR3 DNA is TGTGCCAGCAGTTTATCGTTCCGGGGAATACACTATGGCTACACCTTC.

This clone appeared a single time. The chain is built from TRBV27 and TRBJ1-4, with 8 positions matching TRBD1. This CDR3 has 14 amino acids. Germline loops: CDR1 MNHEY, CDR2 SMNVEV (reference sequence). V lost 6 bases to trimming and J lost 3 bases; unmatched junction nucleotides: 3. The CDR3 DNA reads TGTGCCAGCAGCCGGGACAGGCCTAATGAAAAACTGTTTTTT. This translates into CASSRDRPNEKLFF. The variable domain in full, with the rest retrieved from reference TRBV27 and TRBJ1-4, is EAQVTQNPRYLITVTGKKLTVTCSQNMNHEYMSWYRQDPGLGLRQIYYSMNVEVTDKGDVPEGYKVSRKEKRNFPLILESPSPNQTSLYFCASSRDRPNEKLFFGSGTQLSVL.